This T cell receptor (beta chain) was recovered during a study of response to subunit inactivated influenza vaccine. General study points: The authors offered the suggestion that each seasonal influenza vaccination recruits few new T cells.

In the case of this clonotype: Its cognate antigen is unknown.

TCRdb reprocessed the RT-PCR reads with MiXCR, giving one entry per CDR3 protein. This sample yields fewer than 750,000 distinct CDR3 sequences, of which roughly 15% are seen a single time; around 10% belongs to the top ten. The CDR3 has 15 amino acids. The V gene end was trimmed by 5 bases and the J gene end by 4 bases; junction bases not matched to a gene: 5. Germline CDR1 is SGHNT and CDR2 is YENEEA. The sequencing used PBMCs from blood, collected about 13 days after vaccination. This sequence was found in a man aged 45-65 years who received an inactivated influenza vaccine. J is TRBJ2-1 and V is TRBV11-3; 10 bases fit TRBD2. The CDR3 sequence: CASSPKLAGYNEQFF. CDR3 bases: TGTGCCAGCAGCCCGAAACTAGCGGGATACAATGAGCAGTTCTTC. Combining the CDR3 with reference TRBV11-3 and TRBJ2-1 gives the whole variable domain EAGVVQSPRYKIIEKKQPVAFWCNPISGHNTLYWYLQNLGQGPELLIRYENEEAVDDSQLPKDRFSAERLKGVDSTLKIQPAELGDSAVYLCASSPKLAGYNEQFFGPGTRLTVL.